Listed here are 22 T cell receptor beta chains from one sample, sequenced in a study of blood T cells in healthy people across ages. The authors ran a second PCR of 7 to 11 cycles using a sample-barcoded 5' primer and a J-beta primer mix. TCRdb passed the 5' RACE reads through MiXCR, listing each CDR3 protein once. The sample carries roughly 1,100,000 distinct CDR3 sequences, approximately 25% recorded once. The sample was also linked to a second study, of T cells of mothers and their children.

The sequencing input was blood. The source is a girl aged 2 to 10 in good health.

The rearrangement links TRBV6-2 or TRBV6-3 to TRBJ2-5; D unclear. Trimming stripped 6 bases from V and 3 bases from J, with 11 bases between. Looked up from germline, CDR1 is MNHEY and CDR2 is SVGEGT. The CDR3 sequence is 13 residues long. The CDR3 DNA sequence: TGTGCCAGCAGATCAAAGGTCGAAGAGACCCAGTACTTC. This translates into CASRSKVEETQYF.

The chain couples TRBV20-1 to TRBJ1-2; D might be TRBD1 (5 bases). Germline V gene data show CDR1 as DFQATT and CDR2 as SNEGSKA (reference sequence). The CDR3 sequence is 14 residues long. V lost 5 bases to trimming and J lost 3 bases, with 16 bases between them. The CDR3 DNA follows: TGCAGTGCTCTGAGACAGAGCAACGACTATGGCTACACCTTC. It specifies CSALRQSNDYGYTF.

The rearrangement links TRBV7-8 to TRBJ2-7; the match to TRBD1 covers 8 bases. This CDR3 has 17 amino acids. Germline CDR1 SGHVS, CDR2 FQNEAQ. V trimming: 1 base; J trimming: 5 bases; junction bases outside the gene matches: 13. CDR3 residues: CASSLDFQTGDHHEQYF. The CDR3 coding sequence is TGTGCCAGCAGCTTAGATTTCCAGACAGGGGACCACCACGAGCAGTACTTC.

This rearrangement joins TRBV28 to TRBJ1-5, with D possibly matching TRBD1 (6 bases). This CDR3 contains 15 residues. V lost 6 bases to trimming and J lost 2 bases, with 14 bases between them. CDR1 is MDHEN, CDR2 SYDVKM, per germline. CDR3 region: CASSIQGLGNQPQHF. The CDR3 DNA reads TGTGCCAGCAGCATACAGGGATTGGGCAATCAGCCCCAGCATTTT.

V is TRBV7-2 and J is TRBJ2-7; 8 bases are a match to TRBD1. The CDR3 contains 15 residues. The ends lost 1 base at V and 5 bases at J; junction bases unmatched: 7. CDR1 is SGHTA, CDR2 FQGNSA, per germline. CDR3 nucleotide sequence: TGTGCCAGCAGCTTAGTGTGGACAGGGAGGAACGAGCAGTACTTC. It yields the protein CASSLVWTGRNEQYF.

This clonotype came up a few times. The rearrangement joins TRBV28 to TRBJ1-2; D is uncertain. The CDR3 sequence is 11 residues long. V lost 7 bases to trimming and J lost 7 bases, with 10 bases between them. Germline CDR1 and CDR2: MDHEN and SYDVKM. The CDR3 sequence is CASTTGGGYTF. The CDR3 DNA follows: TGTGCCAGCACCACTGGAGGTGGCTACACCTTC.

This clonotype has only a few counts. The chain's CDR3 is CASSSGTVEKLFF. The CDR3, as DNA: TGTGCCAGCAGCTCGGGGACAGTCGAAAAACTGTTTTTT. The chain is built from TRBV6-2 or TRBV6-3 and TRBJ1-4, with 7 nucleotides matching TRBD1. Trimming took 6 bases from V and 8 from J; bases not matched to a gene: 6. Germline V CDR1 and CDR2: MNHEY, SVGEGT. The CDR3 extends over 13 amino acids.

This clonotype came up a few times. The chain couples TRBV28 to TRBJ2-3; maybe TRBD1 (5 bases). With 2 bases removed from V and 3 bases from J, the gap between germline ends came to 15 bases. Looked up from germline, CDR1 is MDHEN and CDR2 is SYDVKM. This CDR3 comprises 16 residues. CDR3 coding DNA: TGTGCCAGCAGTTTACAGGGAAGGGATTGGACAGATACGCAGTATTTT. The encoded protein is CASSLQGRDWTDTQYF.

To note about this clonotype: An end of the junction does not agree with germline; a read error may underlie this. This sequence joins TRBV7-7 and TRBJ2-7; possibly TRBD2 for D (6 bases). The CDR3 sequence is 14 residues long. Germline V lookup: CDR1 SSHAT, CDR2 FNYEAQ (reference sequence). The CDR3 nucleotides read TGTGCTAGCAGCCAGTTTAGCGGCTCCTACGAGCAGTACTTC. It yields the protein CASSQFSGSYEQYF.

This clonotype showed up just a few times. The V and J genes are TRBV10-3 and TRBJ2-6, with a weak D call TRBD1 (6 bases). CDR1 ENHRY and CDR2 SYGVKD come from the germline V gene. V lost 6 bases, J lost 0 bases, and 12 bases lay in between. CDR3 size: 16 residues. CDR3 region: CAIRTDSNSGANVLTF. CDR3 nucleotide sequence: TGTGCCATCAGGACGGACAGCAACTCTGGGGCCAACGTCCTGACTTTC.

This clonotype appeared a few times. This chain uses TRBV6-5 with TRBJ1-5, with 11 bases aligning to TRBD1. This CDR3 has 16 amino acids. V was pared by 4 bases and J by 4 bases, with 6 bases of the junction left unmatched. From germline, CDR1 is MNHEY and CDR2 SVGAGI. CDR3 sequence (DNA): TGTGCCAGCAGTTCCGGACAGGGGGCACCTAATCAGCCCCAGCATTTT. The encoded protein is CASSSGQGAPNQPQHF.

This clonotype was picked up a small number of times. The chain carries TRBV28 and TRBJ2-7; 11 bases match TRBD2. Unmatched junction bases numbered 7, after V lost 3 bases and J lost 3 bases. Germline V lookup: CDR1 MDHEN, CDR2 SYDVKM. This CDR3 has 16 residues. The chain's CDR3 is CASSFSPGTSGYEQYF. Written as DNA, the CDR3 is TGTGCCAGCAGTTTTTCTCCAGGGACTAGCGGCTACGAGCAGTACTTC.

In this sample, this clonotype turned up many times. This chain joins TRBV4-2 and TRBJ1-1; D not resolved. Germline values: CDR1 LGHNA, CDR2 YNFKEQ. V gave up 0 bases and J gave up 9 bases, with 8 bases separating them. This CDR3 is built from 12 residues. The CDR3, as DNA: TGTGCCAGCAGCCAAGATCCAGTTCAAGCTTTCTTT. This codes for CASSQDPVQAFF.

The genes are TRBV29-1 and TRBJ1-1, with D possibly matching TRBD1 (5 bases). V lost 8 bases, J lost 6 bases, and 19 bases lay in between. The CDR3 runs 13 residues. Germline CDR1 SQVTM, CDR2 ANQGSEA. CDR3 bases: TGCAGCCCCGTTCCCCAGGGCTCATCTGAAGCTTTCTTT. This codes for CSPVPQGSSEAFF.

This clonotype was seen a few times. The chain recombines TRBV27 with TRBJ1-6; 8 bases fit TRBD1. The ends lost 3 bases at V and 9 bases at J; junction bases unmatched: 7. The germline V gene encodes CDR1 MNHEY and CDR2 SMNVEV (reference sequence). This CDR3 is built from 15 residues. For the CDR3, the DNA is TGTGCCAGCAGTTTGGACAGGGTCATCGGTTCACCCCTCCACTTT. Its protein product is CASSLDRVIGSPLHF.

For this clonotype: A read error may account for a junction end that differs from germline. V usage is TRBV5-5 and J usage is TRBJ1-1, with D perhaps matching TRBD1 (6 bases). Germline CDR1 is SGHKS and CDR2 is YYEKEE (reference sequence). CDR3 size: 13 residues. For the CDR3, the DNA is TGTGCCAGCAGCCCTATCCGGGACACCGAAGCTTTCTTT. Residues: CASSPIRDTEAFF. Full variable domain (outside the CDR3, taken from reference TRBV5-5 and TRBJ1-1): DAGVTQSPTHLIKTRGQQVTLRCSPISGHKSVSWYQQVLGQGPQFIFQYYEKEERGRGNFPDRFSARQFPNYSSELNVNALLLGDSALYLCASSPIRDTEAFFGQGTRLTVV.

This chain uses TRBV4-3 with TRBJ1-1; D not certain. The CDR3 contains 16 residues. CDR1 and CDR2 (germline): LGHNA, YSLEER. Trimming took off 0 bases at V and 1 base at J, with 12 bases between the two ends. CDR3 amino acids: CASSQDLGVRNTEAFF. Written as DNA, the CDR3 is TGCGCCAGCAGCCAAGATCTTGGGGTAAGGAACACTGAAGCTTTCTTT.

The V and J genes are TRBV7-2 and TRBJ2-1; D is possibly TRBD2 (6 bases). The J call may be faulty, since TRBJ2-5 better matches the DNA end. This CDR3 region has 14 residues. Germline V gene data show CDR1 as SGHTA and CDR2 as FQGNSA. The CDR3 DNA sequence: TGTGCCAGCAGCTTAGAAGGGGAGGTTGGGACCCAGTACTTC. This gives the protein CASSLEGEVGTQYF.

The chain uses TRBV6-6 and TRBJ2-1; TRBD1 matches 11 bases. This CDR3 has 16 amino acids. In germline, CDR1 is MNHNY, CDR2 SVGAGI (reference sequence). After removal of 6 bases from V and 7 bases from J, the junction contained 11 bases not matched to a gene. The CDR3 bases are TGTGCCAGCAGCCCCGCCGGACAGGGGGCGCGGAATGAGCAGTTCTTC. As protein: CASSPAGQGARNEQFF.

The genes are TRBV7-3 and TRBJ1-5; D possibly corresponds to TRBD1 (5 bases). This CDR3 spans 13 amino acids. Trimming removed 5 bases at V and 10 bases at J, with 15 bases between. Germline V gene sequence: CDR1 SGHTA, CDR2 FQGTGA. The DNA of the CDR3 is TGTGCCAGCAGCATGGACAAAGGGGCCCCCCAGCATTTT. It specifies CASSMDKGAPQHF.

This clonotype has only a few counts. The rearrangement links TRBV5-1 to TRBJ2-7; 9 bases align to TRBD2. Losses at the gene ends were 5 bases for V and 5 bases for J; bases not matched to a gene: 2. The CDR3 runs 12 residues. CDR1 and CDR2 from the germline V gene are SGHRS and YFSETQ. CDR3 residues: CASRLAGNEQYF. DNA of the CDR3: TGCGCCAGCAGACTAGCGGGTAACGAGCAGTACTTC.

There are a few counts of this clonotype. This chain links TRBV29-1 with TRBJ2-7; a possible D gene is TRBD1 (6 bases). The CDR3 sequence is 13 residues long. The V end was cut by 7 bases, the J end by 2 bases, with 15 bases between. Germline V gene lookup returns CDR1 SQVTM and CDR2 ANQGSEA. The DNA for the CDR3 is TGCAGCGCCCAAACGGACAGAACCTACGAGCAGTACTTC. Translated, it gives CSAQTDRTYEQYF.